This T cell receptor beta chain emerged from a study of shared clonotypes between healthy human individuals. Whole-study results and caveats: Sequencing depth was expected to influence donor clonotype sharing.

The germline CDR1 and CDR2 sequences are LNHDA and SQIVND (reference sequence). The CDR3 has 15 residues. J was trimmed by 3 bases and V by 6 bases; bases with no gene match: 9. For this clone: Its target is unknown.

Assay: immunoSEQ multiplex PCR; the TCRdb copy retains only in-frame clones and omits some. The table has about 560,000 clones, roughly four fifths seen once; the top ten hold around 11%. The V and J genes are TRBV19 and TRBJ2-7; the match to TRBD1 covers 9 bases. The sequence derives from a woman aged 40 to 55 in good health. Some clones in this sample may be carry-over from other donors' samples. Sequencing was carried out using PBMCs. In DNA form, the CDR3 reads TGTGCCAGTAGAACCGGGACAGGGCTTAACTACGAGCAGTACTTC. Amino acids: CASRTGTGLNYEQYF.